This TCR beta chain is drawn from a study of STAT3 mutations in large granular lymphocyte leukemia. General study results and limits: In T-cell large granular lymphocyte leukemia, about half of patients showed multiple immunodominant subclonotypes. No sample exists from the first appearance of each clone. In about 30% of the 18 patients, new TCR clonotypes emerged after therapy.

Germline assignment: CDR1 LGHNA and CDR2 YNFKEQ. V lost 0 bases and J lost 5, with 11 bases in between. CDR3 size: 15 residues. Clones were sequenced by immunoSEQ multiplex PCR, and TCRdb holds only the in-frame ones, with some missing. The repertoire holds several thousand clones, with 70% to 80% as singletons. Of note for this clone: The antigen remains undetermined.

The TCR originated in a woman aged 40 to 55 with T-cell large granular lymphocyte leukemia. Some clones in this sample may be carry-over from other donors' samples. The V gene is TRBV4-2, the J gene TRBJ1-5; D perhaps matches TRBD1 (5 bases). The source material was peripheral blood mononuclear cells. The CDR3 here is CASSQERGLHQPQHF. In DNA form, the CDR3 reads TGTGCCAGCAGCCAAGAGAGGGGCCTGCATCAGCCCCAGCATTTT.